This TCR beta chain is from a study of blood T cells in healthy people across ages (dated by TCRdb to the mid-2010s). In terms of the full investigation: In model experiments, roughly one uniquely barcoded TCR beta cDNA molecule per two T cells was captured by template switching. The study measured age-related changes in TCR beta repertoire diversity using deep sequencing normalized with unique cDNA molecular identifiers. To avoid experimental bias, donors of different ages were randomly spread across the sequencing lanes. The study analyzed two additional independent replicas of 1 million unique cDNA reads from the same blood draw for two donors, one aged 18 to 29 and one aged 80 or older. The donors were divided into four age groups: young (average about 16 years), middle-aged (roughly 40), aged (approximately 62) and long-lived (about 90). Study-wide findings and limitations: Observed TCR beta diversity per million T cells fell roughly linearly with age, and a significant reduction was already apparent by age around 40. Estimates of total diversity from one million sequenced T cells were regarded as lower bounds and underestimates. Conclusive comparison of naive and antigen-experienced compartments was prevented by the profiling of bulk unsorted PBMCs. A strong correlation was found between observed TCR beta diversity and the percentage of naive T cells measured by flow cytometry. Compared with the aged group, more naive CD4+ T cells, fewer expanded clones and increased TCR diversity were shown by the long-lived group, suggesting age selection. The CMV infection status of donors was not known, potentially confounding age-related changes in expanded clonotypes.

Regarding this clonotype: Its antigen remains unidentified. Base qualities are not at hand, and no much larger clone is one base apart.

Libraries were made using 5' RACE. The sample was run on an Illumina HiSeq 2500. A second PCR of about 6 to 11 cycles was performed with a sample-barcoded 5' primer and a J-beta primer mix. A template-switch 5' adaptor carrying 12 random nucleotides introduced a unique molecular identifier onto each TCR beta cDNA molecule. Each sample yielded at least 3 million CDR3-containing paired-end reads. All of the RNA was converted into first-strand cDNA using the Mint cDNA synthesis kit, with a TRBC-specific oligonucleotide serving as the primer. All cDNA was treated with uracil-DNA glycosylase and then went through a first 18-cycle PCR with the universal primers M1SS and BC2_uni_R. The paper's data handling went like this. Each sample was normalized by randomly selecting 1 million high-quality reads, each carrying a distinct molecular identifier. Instead of being binned into consensus sequences, reads that shared molecular identifiers were thrown out. MiTCR, run with a Q25 quality threshold and the strictest error-elimination algorithm, handled CDR3 identification, clonotype clustering and error correction. A nonparametric unseen species model using Euler transformation provided a lower-bound estimate of total TCR beta diversity. Using fastp trimming at Q25 and MiXCR clonotype assembly, TCRdb reanalyzed the public sequencing data and kept in-frame beta chains. One record per CDR3 amino acid sequence lists the most common genes and DNA. These V and J calls rely on TCRdb rather than the paper's analysis. In this sample the table shows hundreds of thousands of distinct CDR3 sequences, approximately 30% of which occur a single time. More than 15% of the sample lies in the top ten.

Donors were 40 or so systemically healthy Caucasian individuals from Russia aged roughly 6 to 90 years. Ten milliliters of peripheral blood were drawn from each donor into EDTA-treated Vacutainer tubes. Ficoll-Paque density-gradient centrifugation was used to isolate PBMCs, with at least 6.5 million per sample. Total RNA, at least 6 micrograms per sample, was extracted from PBMCs with Trizol reagent. For every donor, flow cytometry on a PBMC aliquot measured the percentage of naive CD45RAhigh/CD27high T cells. The sequenced sample was blood. The TCR comes from an elderly woman in good health.

The CDR3 sequence is CSARNPGRSQPQHF. The nucleotide sequence reads TGCAGTGCTCGAAATCCGGGGCGCAGTCAGCCCCAGCATTTT. The rearrangement combines TRBV20-1 with TRBJ1-5; matching of 5 bases hints at TRBD1 as the D gene. The CDR3 starts with the cysteine, ends with the phenylalanine, and has 14 residues. Only the CDR3 region is kept as DNA, spanning 42 bases read in frame from base 1. Trimming removed 5 bases from V and 6 bases from J, leaving 17 bases between the germline ends. The germline V gene (reference sequence) yields DFQATT for CDR1 and SNEGSKA for CDR2.